This T cell receptor beta chain was sequenced during a study of blood T cell repertoires in COVID-19. The overall study: Acute-phase and convalescent COVID-19 samples originated in the United States, Italy and Spain. T cells, B-cell-depleted T cells, or PBMCs supplied cDNA or gDNA.

V was cut by 6 bases and J by 8 bases, with 10 bases left in between. Germline loops: CDR1 MDHEN, CDR2 SYDVKM. The CDR3 totals 11 residues. Those enrolled, adults aged roughly 18 to 89 years, came from about two dozen US areas. Libraries were prepared by immunoSEQ multiplex PCR; TCRdb keeps only in-frame clonotypes and omits some of them. The sample has about 180,000 clones, approximately 81% seen once. The clonotype comes from a man in his sixties who had recovered from COVID-19. The chain links TRBV28 to TRBJ1-2, with D possibly TRBD1 on 5 matching bases. The sample comprised PBMCs or T cells enriched from blood (not recorded which). CDR3 protein: CASRRGMGYTF. The CDR3 region has the DNA TGTGCCAGCAGAAGGGGAATGGGCTACACCTTC.